The next 5 T cell receptor beta chains were all read from a single sample in a study of T cells in Graves' hyperthyroidism and ophthalmopathy. What was amplified from RNA transcripts were TCR beta CDR3 regions. TCR CDR3 regions were first amplified by RT-PCR with HTBI primers. TCRdb itself ran the multiplex PCR reads through MiXCR, one entry per CDR3 protein. Of 300,000 to 400,000 distinct CDR3 sequences in the sample, around 13% were seen once. The sequenced material came from blood. These receptors originate from a woman aged 60-75 years with Graves' hyperthyroidism.

This sequence joins TRBV20-1 and TRBJ2-5; a possible D gene is TRBD2 (7 bases). Deletions cut 6 bases from V and 4 bases from J, with 12 bases between. The CDR3 is made up of 12 amino acids. CDR1 and CDR2 (germline): DFQATT, SNEGSKA (reference sequence). The CDR3 sequence: CSAPRGGETQYF. In nucleotides, the CDR3 is TGCAGTGCCCCGAGGGGGGGAGAGACCCAGTACTTC.

This clonotype was counted many times. The chain recombines TRBV29-1 with TRBJ2-3; perhaps TRBD2 as D (6 bases). CDR1 is SQVTM, CDR2 ANQGSEA, per germline. The CDR3 consists of 14 residues. The V and J ends lost 3 bases and 4 bases respectively, with 14 bases between them. For the CDR3, the DNA is TGCAGCGTTGAGGTGCGGTGGGGGGCAGATACGCAGTATTTT. Protein product: CSVEVRWGADTQYF.

The V and J genes are TRBV2 and TRBJ2-5; 8 positions agree with TRBD2. V was pared by 4 bases and J by 5 bases, with 6 bases of the junction left unmatched. The CDR3 loop spans 14 amino acids. CDR1 and CDR2 from the germline V gene are SNHLY and FYNNEI. This CDR3 reads CASSVLADGETQYF. CDR3 bases: TGTGCCAGCAGTGTACTAGCGGACGGTGAGACCCAGTACTTC.

CDR3 DNA sequence: TGTGCCAGCAGTTTAACTCGCGGGAGCGGGGCAGATACGCAGTATTTT. It specifies CASSLTRGSGADTQYF. V usage is TRBV12-3 or TRBV12-4 and J usage is TRBJ2-3; 7 nucleotides agree with TRBD2. V lost 2 bases and J lost 4; bases outside the gene matches: 9. The CDR3 extends over 16 amino acids.

J is TRBJ1-2 and V is TRBV5-4; D is perhaps TRBD1 (5 bases). The CDR3 has 13 residues. Germline V lookup: CDR1 SGHNT, CDR2 YYREEE (reference sequence). V was pared by 0 bases and J by 5 bases, with 8 bases between. In nucleotides, the CDR3 is TGTGCCAGCAGCTTGGTGGGGGGGTATGGCTACACCTTC. Translation: CASSLVGGYGYTF.